This is a list of T cell receptor beta chains from one sample in a study of human T cells and chemical hapten exposure. TCRdb analysed the RACE reads with MiXCR anew, one entry per CDR3 protein. Of 95,000 to 150,000 distinct CDR3 sequences listed, about 11% are singletons. Sequences were derived from whole blood, sampled in connection with sensitization to the hapten diphenylcyclopropenone (DPC). All receptors come from a woman aged 45 to 65 with alopecia areata. Some clones in this sample may be carry-over from other donors' samples. CDR3s include the opening cysteine and the closing phenylalanine or tryptophan. The D gene is left open where the match is weak. For some rows the clone size is stated as once, few or many, or as a class when expanded; others skip it.

v_call	d_call	j_call	clone_size	cdr3_nt	cdr3_aa
TRBV27	TRBD2	TRBJ2-2	many	TGTGCCAGCACGGCGGGAGAGCCCGGGGAGCTGTTTTTT	CASTAGEPGELFF
TRBV5-6	.	TRBJ2-5	few	TGTGCCAGCAGCCCCAGAGGCCTACGCCAAGAGACCCAGTACTTC	CASSPRGLRQETQYF
TRBV6-6	.	TRBJ2-7	.	TGTGCCAGCAGTCCACCGGATGGGGAGCAGTACTTC	CASSPPDGEQYF
TRBV20-1	.	TRBJ1-1	.	TGCAGTGCGGGGGTCGGGTTGAACACTGAAGCTTTCTTT	CSAGVGLNTEAFF
TRBV11-2	.	TRBJ1-6	many	TGTGCCAGCAGCTTAGATACGGGGAGAAATTCACCCCTCCACTTT	CASSLDTGRNSPLHF
TRBV7-9	.	TRBJ2-5	few	TGTGCCAGCAGCTTATTAATCGGACAGCAAGAGACCCAGTACTTC	CASSLLIGQQETQYF
TRBV12-3/TRBV12-4	.	TRBJ2-3	.	TGTGCCAGCAGTCCTCGGGGCGGGGGCCCTAGCACAGATACGCAGTATTTT	CASSPRGGGPSTDTQYF
TRBV20-1	.	TRBJ2-2	many	TGCAGTGCTAGAGATGGGGCAGGCCCGAACACCGGGGAGCTGTTTTTT	CSARDGAGPNTGELFF
TRBV12-3/TRBV12-4	TRBD1	TRBJ2-5	many	TGTGCCAGCAGTCTAGCGCGGACAGGGGAGAGGGAGACCCAGTACTTC	CASSLARTGERETQYF
TRBV6-5	.	TRBJ2-3	few	TGTGCCAGCAGTTACCACCCCACAGATACGCAGTATTTT	CASSYHPTDTQYF
TRBV7-9	.	TRBJ1-2	.	TGTGCCAGCAGCTTAGGGTTTTCGGTAAACGACTATGGCTACACCTTC	CASSLGFSVNDYGYTF
TRBV12-3/TRBV12-4	.	TRBJ1-4	.	TGTGCCAGCAGTTACTCGGCAGCTTTAACTAATGAAAAACTGTTTTTT	CASSYSAALTNEKLFF
TRBV12-3/TRBV12-4	TRBD1	TRBJ2-1	.	TGTGCCAGCAGTACGACAGGGTACAATGAGCAGTTCTTC	CASSTTGYNEQFF
TRBV20-1	.	TRBJ1-1	.	TGCAGTGCTTATGACCTTCTAAGGGACACTGAAGCTTTCTTT	CSAYDLLRDTEAFF
TRBV20-1	.	TRBJ2-5	many	TGCAGTGCTAGCAGCGCGGTAGGGGCGGAGACCCAGTACTTC	CSASSAVGAETQYF
TRBV13	.	TRBJ1-4	.	TGTGCCAGCAGCTTAAGGGGAGCTAATGAAAAACTGTTTTTT	CASSLRGANEKLFF
TRBV12-3/TRBV12-4	.	TRBJ2-3	many	TGTGCCAGCAGTACTGACTCCCGTAGCACAGATACGCAGTATTTT	CASSTDSRSTDTQYF
TRBV7-2	TRBD2	TRBJ2-5	few	TGTGCCAGCAGCGGGACTAGCGGGGTGGGGGAGACCCAGTACTTC	CASSGTSGVGETQYF
TRBV12-3/TRBV12-4	.	TRBJ1-1	few	TGTGCCAGCAGTTTCGGATCAGGCACTGAAGCTTTCTTT	CASSFGSGTEAFF
TRBV9	.	TRBJ1-1	.	TGTGCCAGCAGCGTAGGGGTAGACACTGAAGCTTTCTTT	CASSVGVDTEAFF
TRBV2	.	TRBJ2-5	few	TGTGCCACCCAAGGTACAGACACCCAAGAGACCCAGTACTTC	CATQGTDTQETQYF
TRBV12-3/TRBV12-4	TRBD1	TRBJ1-2	.	TGTGCCAGCAGCCAGGGGGCGAGTGGCTATGGCTACACCTTC	CASSQGASGYGYTF
TRBV7-2	TRBD2	TRBJ2-1	many	TGTGCCAGCAGCTCGAAAAGGCAAGCGGGAGATTCCTTCTATGAGCAGTTCTTC	CASSSKRQAGDSFYEQFF
TRBV28	TRBD2	TRBJ2-3	few	TGTGCCAGCAGTTCGATAGCGGGAGGGCCCACAGATACGCAGTATTTT	CASSSIAGGPTDTQYF
TRBV5-6	TRBD1	TRBJ1-2	few	TGTGCCAGCAGCTTGGGACAGGGCGGCTATGGCTACACCTTC	CASSLGQGGYGYTF
TRBV11-2	.	TRBJ2-1	.	TGTGCCAGCAGCTTAGATTCGTTAAGATACAGAGGTCGCAATGAGCAGTTCTTC	CASSLDSLRYRGRNEQFF
TRBV29-1	.	TRBJ2-7	.	TGCAGCGTTGAAAGAGGTAACGAGCAGTACTTC	CSVERGNEQYF
TRBV20-1	.	TRBJ1-1	few	TGCAGTGCTGGCTCTTTAGGGGGGACTGAAGCTTTCTTT	CSAGSLGGTEAFF
TRBV29-1	TRBD1	TRBJ2-1	many	TGCAGCGCCGAGGGCAGGGGGATCGGCAATGAGCAGTTCTTC	CSAEGRGIGNEQFF
TRBV4-1	.	TRBJ1-1	few	TGCGCCAGCTTAGACAGAATGAACACTGAAGCTTTCTTT	CASLDRMNTEAFF
TRBV6-1	TRBD1	TRBJ2-7	few	TGTGCCAGCTCGGGACAGGGGATTGGCGAGCAGTACTTC	CASSGQGIGEQYF
TRBV18	TRBD2	TRBJ2-7	few	TGTGCCAGCTCCCGTGGACTAGCGGGAGACGACGAGCAGTACTTC	CASSRGLAGDDEQYF
TRBV4-3	.	TRBJ2-7	few	TGCGCCAGCAGCCACCCCGCGACAGGTTATTCCTACGAGCAGTACTTC	CASSHPATGYSYEQYF
TRBV28	.	TRBJ1-5	.	TGTGCCAGCAGCTCAGGGGAGGGGGGAATCCCCCAGCATTTT	CASSSGEGGIPQHF
TRBV13	TRBD1	TRBJ2-5	.	TGTGCCAGCAGCCCGACAGGACAGGTCCAAGAGACCCAGTACTTC	CASSPTGQVQETQYF
TRBV7-2	.	TRBJ2-3	many	TGTGCCAGCAGCACGAGTCTAGCGGATACGCAGTATTTT	CASSTSLADTQYF
TRBV7-9	TRBD1	TRBJ2-4	.	TGTGCCAGCAGCTCCGAGACAGGGGGAGGTTTTACAGCCAAAAACATTCAGTACTTC	CASSSETGGGFTAKNIQYF
TRBV7-9	.	TRBJ2-1	.	TGTGCCAGCAGCTTAGGCTTGGGGGAGAATGAGCAGTTCTTC	CASSLGLGENEQFF
TRBV7-6	TRBD1	TRBJ2-5	many	TGTGCCAGCAGCCCGGACAGGGTAGAGACCCAGTACTTC	CASSPDRVETQYF
TRBV7-9	TRBD1	TRBJ1-2	.	TGTGCCAGCAGCTTAGCCGACAACAGGGGCGGCGGCTACACCTTC	CASSLADNRGGGYTF
TRBV7-9	.	TRBJ1-6	.	TGTGCCAGCAGCCAAGAGCAGGGTCGGAGTTCACCCCTCCACTTT	CASSQEQGRSSPLHF
TRBV5-4	TRBD1	TRBJ1-4	many	TGTGCCAGCAGCCGGGACAGTAAAAATGAAAAACTGTTTTTT	CASSRDSKNEKLFF
TRBV10-3	.	TRBJ2-3	.	TGTGCCATCAGTGAGGTCCTAGCAGATACGCAGTATTTT	CAISEVLADTQYF
TRBV13	.	TRBJ1-2	.	TGTGCCAGCAGCTTAGGGCCGGACAGCGGGACCTATGGCTACACCTTC	CASSLGPDSGTYGYTF
TRBV7-8	TRBD2	TRBJ2-7	.	TGTGCCAGCAGCTCCTATCGACTAGCGGGGGGATACGAGCAGTACTTC	CASSSYRLAGGYEQYF
TRBV11-2	.	TRBJ2-1	many	TGTGCCAGCAGCTTAGATACCGGTATCGAGCAGTTCTTC	CASSLDTGIEQFF
TRBV11-2	.	TRBJ2-5	.	TGTGCCAGCGCCCTACAAGAGACCCAGTACTTC	CASALQETQYF
TRBV20-1	.	TRBJ1-1	.	TGCAGTGCTAGGGAGGGGTTCGGCACTGAAGCTTTCTTT	CSAREGFGTEAFF
TRBV3-1	TRBD2	TRBJ2-1	.	TGTGCCAGCAGCCTGACTAGCGGGGGGGCCGTGGATGAGCAGTTCTTC	CASSLTSGGAVDEQFF
TRBV5-1	.	TRBJ2-2	.	TGCGCCAGCAGCTTGGAGTGGGGCGGCACCGGGGAGCTGTTTTTT	CASSLEWGGTGELFF
TRBV20-1	.	TRBJ2-1	many	TGCAGTGCTACTAGCGTCAATGAGCAGTTCTTC	CSATSVNEQFF
TRBV7-6	.	TRBJ1-6	few	TGTGCCAGCAGCTTAGCAGGGGAATCACCCCTCCACTTT	CASSLAGESPLHF
TRBV30	.	TRBJ2-4	few	TGTGCCTGGAGTGGGGGGCGGCCCAAAAACATTCAGTACTTC	CAWSGGRPKNIQYF
TRBV9	TRBD2	TRBJ2-2	many	TGTGCCAGCAGCTTGACTAGCGGGAGTTCCACCGGGGAGCTGTTTTTT	CASSLTSGSSTGELFF
TRBV4-3	TRBD2	TRBJ2-2	few	TGCGCCAGCAGCCAAGATCGGGGACTAGCGGGGGCCACCGGGGAGCTGTTTTTT	CASSQDRGLAGATGELFF